These 5 T cell receptor beta chains were all obtained from the same sample, sequenced in a study of OX40 agonist ivuxolimab in advanced cancers. Here immunoSEQ multiplex PCR was the method, and the copy in TCRdb shows in-frame clones only, minus some. The table includes 100,000 to 120,000 clones, 91% detected once. Material: CD4+ or CD8+ T cells sorted from blood, obtained in a trial of the OX40 agonist ivuxolimab. Receptor source: an adult with an advanced solid tumor such as melanoma, head and neck, liver or kidney cancer.

As DNA, the CDR3 is TGTGCCAGTAGCACGGGACAGCAAGAGACCCAGTACTTC. Translating gives CASSTGQQETQYF. The chain employs TRBV19 and TRBJ2-5; 7 bases fit TRBD1. V gave up 6 bases and J gave up 2 bases; unmatched junction bases: 3. Germline V gives CDR1 LNHDA, CDR2 SQIVND (reference sequence). The length of the CDR3 is 13 residues.

This rearrangement joins TRBV19 to TRBJ1-1, with D hard to call. With 3 bases removed from V and 1 base from J, the gap between germline ends came to 9 bases. Germline V gives CDR1 LNHDA, CDR2 SQIVND (reference sequence). The CDR3 has 14 residues. The CDR3 is CASSIGRWNTEAFF. CDR3 DNA sequence: TGTGCCAGTAGTATCGGACGGTGGAACACTGAAGCTTTCTTT.

This chain links TRBV30 with TRBJ1-2; D perhaps matches TRBD1 (6 bases). Germline V CDR1 and CDR2: GTSNPN, SVGIG (reference sequence). The germline V and J ends were trimmed by 1 base and 1 base, with 13 bases remaining between them. CDR3 length: 15 amino acids. CDR3: CAWSAGARGNYGYTF. The CDR3 DNA reads as TGTGCCTGGAGTGCAGGGGCTCGGGGTAACTATGGCTACACCTTC.

V and J are TRBV2 and TRBJ1-4; D uncertain. V lost 4 bases and J lost 8, with 11 bases in between. The CDR3 spans 13 residues. Germline V CDR1 and CDR2: SNHLY, FYNNEI. Here the CDR3 reads CASSGGFREKLFF. CDR3 in DNA: TGTGCCAGCAGTGGGGGATTTCGGGAAAAACTGTTTTTT.

This sequence joins TRBV9 and TRBJ2-1; the match to TRBD1 covers 10 bases. Germline CDR1 reads SGDLS; CDR2 reads YYNGEE. With V trimmed by 3 bases and J by 3 bases, 12 bases remained unmatched. CDR3 length equals 18 residues. The CDR3 DNA sequence: TGTGCCAGCAGCGCCGGGACAGGGGAGGGCCGTTTCTACAATGAGCAGTTCTTC. Protein product: CASSAGTGEGRFYNEQFF.